This TCR beta chain emerged from a study of siplizumab effects on memory and regulatory T cells. The CDR3 contains 12 residues. Trimming took 4 bases from V and 7 from J; bases not matched to a gene: 2. Looked up from germline, CDR1 is MNHEY and CDR2 is SVGAGI. Method: immunoSEQ multiplex PCR; TCRdb's copy keeps in-frame clones and lacks some. Here the sample spans 85,000 to 95,000 clones, approximately 95% being singletons. This clone has just one count. The sample consisted of non-Treg CD4+ T cells sorted from blood. The chain couples TRBV6-5 to TRBJ1-2; 8 bases match TRBD1. The clonotype originates from a human donor in good health. CDR3 nucleotides: TGTGCCAGCAGTTTAGACAGGGGTGGCTACACCTTC. Translation: CASSLDRGGYTF.